This TCR beta chain was identified during a study of blood T cells in healthy people across ages. This CDR3 contains 14 residues. Trimming removed 2 bases at V and 1 base at J, with 10 bases between. Germline CDR1 is GTSNPN and CDR2 is SVGIG (reference sequence). The use of a sample-barcoded 5' primer and a J-beta primer mix characterized a second PCR of roughly 7 to 11 cycles. TCRdb ran MiXCR on the 5' RACE reads and lists one entry per CDR3 protein. The repertoire holds roughly 1.4 million distinct CDR3 sequences, approximately 59% seen once, with more than 6% in the top ten. Sequenced input: blood. The rearrangement links TRBV30 to TRBJ2-3; D could derive from TRBD1 or TRBD2 (5 bases each). This clonotype was sampled from a young man in good health. The DNA for the CDR3 is TGTGCCTGGAGTACGAGGGGTGGCACAGATACGCAGTATTTT. Protein product: CAWSTRGGTDTQYF.